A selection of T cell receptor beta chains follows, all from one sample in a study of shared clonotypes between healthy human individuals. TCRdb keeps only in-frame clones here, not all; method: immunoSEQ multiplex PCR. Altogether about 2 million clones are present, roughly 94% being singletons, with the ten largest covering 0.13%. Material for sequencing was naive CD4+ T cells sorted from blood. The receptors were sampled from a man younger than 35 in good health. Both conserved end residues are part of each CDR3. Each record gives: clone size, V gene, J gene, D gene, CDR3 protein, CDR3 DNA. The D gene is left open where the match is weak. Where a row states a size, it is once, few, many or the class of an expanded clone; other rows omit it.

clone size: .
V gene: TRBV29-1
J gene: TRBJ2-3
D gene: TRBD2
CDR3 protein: CSVGLAGRTDTQYF
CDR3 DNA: TGCAGCGTTGGACTAGCGGGGCGCACAGATACGCAGTATTTT

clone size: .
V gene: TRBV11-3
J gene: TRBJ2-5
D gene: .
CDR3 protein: CASSFVWWGVQETQYF
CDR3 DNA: TGTGCCAGCAGCTTTGTGTGGTGGGGGGTCCAAGAGACCCAGTACTTC

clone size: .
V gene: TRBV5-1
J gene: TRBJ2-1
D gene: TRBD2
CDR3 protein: CASSFGSPGRADNEQFF
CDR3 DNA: TGCGCCAGCAGCTTTGGATCCCCCGGGAGGGCGGATAATGAGCAGTTCTTC

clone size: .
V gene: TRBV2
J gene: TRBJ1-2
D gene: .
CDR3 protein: CASSAGGANYGYTF
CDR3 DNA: TGTGCCAGCTCGGCAGGTGGGGCTAACTATGGCTACACCTTC

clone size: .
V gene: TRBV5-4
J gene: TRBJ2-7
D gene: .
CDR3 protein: CASSFSGVSYEQYF
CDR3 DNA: TGTGCCAGCAGCTTCTCCGGGGTTAGCTACGAGCAGTACTTC

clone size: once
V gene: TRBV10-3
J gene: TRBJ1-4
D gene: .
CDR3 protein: CAISESGALEEKLFF
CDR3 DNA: TGTGCCATCAGTGAGTCGGGCGCTCTAGAGGAAAAACTGTTTTTT

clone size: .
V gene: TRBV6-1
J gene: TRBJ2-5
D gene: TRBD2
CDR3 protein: CAISRTSERETQYF
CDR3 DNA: TGTGCCATCAGTAGGACTAGCGAACGAGAGACCCAGTACTTC

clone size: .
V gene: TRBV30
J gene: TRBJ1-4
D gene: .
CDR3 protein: CAWSDANEKLFF
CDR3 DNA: TGTGCCTGGAGTGACGCCAATGAAAAACTGTTTTTT

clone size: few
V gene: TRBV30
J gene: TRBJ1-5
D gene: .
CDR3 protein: CAWSVQGGQPQHF
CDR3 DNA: TGTGCCTGGAGTGTACAGGGAGGGCAGCCCCAGCATTTT

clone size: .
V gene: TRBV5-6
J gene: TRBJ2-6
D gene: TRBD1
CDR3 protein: CASSLAGQGTSGANVLTF
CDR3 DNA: TGTGCCAGCAGCTTGGCGGGACAGGGAACCTCTGGGGCCAACGTCCTGACTTTC

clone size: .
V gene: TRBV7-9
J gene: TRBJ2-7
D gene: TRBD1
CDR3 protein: CASSLERTGGINEQYF
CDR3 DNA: TGTGCCAGCAGCTTAGAACGGACAGGGGGTATCAACGAGCAGTACTTC

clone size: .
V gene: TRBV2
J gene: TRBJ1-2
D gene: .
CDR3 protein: CASSEFGGNGGYTF
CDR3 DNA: TGTGCCAGCAGTGAATTCGGGGGAAACGGTGGCTACACCTTC

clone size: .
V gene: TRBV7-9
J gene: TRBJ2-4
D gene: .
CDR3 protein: CASSLEVQYNIQYF
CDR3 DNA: TGTGCCAGCAGCCTAGAGGTACAGTATAACATTCAGTACTTC

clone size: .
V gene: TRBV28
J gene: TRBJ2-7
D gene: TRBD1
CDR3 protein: CASSTPGGTGGTYEQYF
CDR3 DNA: TGTGCCAGCAGCACCCCAGGGGGGACAGGGGGAACCTACGAGCAGTACTTC

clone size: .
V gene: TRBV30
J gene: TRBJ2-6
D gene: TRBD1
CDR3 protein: CACSTGGIITGANVLTF
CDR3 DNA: TGTGCCTGTTCCACAGGGGGGATTATTACTGGGGCCAACGTCCTGACTTTC

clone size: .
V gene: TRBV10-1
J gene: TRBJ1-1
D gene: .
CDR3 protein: CASSARRGGTEAFF
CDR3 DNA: TGCGCCAGCAGTGCCCGGAGGGGGGGAACTGAAGCTTTCTTT

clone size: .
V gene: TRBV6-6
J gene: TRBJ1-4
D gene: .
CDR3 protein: CASSYLGGGTNEKLFF
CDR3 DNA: TGTGCCAGCAGTTATCTAGGGGGAGGAACTAATGAAAAACTGTTTTTT

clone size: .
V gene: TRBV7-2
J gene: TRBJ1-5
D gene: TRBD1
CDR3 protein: CASSQPGQGNQPQHF
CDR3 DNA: TGTGCCAGCAGTCAACCGGGACAGGGGAATCAGCCCCAGCATTTT

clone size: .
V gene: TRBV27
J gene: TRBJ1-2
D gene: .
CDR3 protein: CASSRNTGTKNTF
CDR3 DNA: TGTGCCAGCAGTCGCAATACTGGGACGAAAAACACCTTC

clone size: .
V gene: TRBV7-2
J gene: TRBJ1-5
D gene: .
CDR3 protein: CASTIPPQPQHF
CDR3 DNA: TGTGCCAGCACCATTCCCCCTCAGCCCCAGCATTTT

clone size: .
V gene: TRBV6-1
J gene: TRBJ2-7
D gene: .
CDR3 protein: CASSEERVTDSYEQYF
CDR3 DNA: TGTGCCAGCAGTGAAGAAAGGGTTACGGATTCCTACGAGCAGTACTTC

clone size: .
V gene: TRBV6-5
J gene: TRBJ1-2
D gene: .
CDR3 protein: CASSRGSYGYTF
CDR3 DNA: TGTGCCAGCAGCAGGGGTTCCTATGGCTACACCTTC

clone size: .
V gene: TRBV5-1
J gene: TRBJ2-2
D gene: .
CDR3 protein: CASSLGANTGELFF
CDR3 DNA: TGCGCCAGCAGCTTAGGTGCGAACACCGGGGAGCTGTTTTTT

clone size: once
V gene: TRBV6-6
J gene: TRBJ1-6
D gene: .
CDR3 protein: CASSYADWRSPLHF
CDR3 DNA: TGTGCCAGCAGTTACGCGGACTGGAGATCACCCCTCCACTTT

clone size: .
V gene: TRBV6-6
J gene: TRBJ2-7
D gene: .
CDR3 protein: CASSPRWSSYEQYF
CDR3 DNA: TGTGCCAGCAGCCCACGTTGGAGCTCCTACGAGCAGTACTTC

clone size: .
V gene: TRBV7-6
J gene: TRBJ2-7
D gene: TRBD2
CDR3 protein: CASSRGAGVTYEQYF
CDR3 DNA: TGTGCCAGCAGCCGAGGGGCGGGGGTTACCTACGAGCAGTACTTC

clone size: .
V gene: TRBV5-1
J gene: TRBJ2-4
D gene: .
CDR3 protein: CASSSPGTRKNIQYF
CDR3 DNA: TGCGCCAGCAGCTCACCTGGGACCCGGAAAAACATTCAGTACTTC

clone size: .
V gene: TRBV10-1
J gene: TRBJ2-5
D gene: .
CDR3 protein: CASKERWDLQETQYF
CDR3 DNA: TGCGCCAGCAAGGAGAGGTGGGACCTCCAAGAGACCCAGTACTTC

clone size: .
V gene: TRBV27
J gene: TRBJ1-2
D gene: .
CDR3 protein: CASSLSRGPYGYTF
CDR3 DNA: TGTGCCAGCAGTTTATCGCGGGGCCCCTATGGCTACACCTTC

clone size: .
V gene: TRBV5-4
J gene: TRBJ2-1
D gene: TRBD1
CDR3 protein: CASSLGQGRLQGHEQFF
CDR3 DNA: TGTGCCAGCAGCTTGGGACAGGGTCGCTTGCAGGGCCATGAGCAGTTCTTC

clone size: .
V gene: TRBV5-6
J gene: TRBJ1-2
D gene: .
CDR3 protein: CASSPPPWATYGYTF
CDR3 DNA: TGTGCCAGCAGCCCGCCCCCCTGGGCAACTTATGGCTACACCTTC

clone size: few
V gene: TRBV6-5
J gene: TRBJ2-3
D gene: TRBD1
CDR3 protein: CASSYRDRGITDTQYF
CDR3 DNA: TGTGCCAGCAGTTACCGGGACAGGGGAATTACAGATACGCAGTATTTT

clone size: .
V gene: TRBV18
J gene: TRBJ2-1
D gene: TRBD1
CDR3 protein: CASSPDRGAGEQFF
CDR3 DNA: TGTGCCAGCTCACCGGACAGGGGGGCGGGTGAGCAGTTCTTC